The following is a T cell receptor (beta chain) sequence with its context. The data were obtained in a study of blood T cell repertoires in COVID-19. For the study at large: Donors in the United States, Italy and Spain gave samples during acute or convalescent COVID-19. From T cells, B-cell-depleted T cells, or PBMCs came the material, which was cDNA or gDNA.

Per the study methods: The assay estimated nucleated cells by amplifying reference gene primers. The table came from immunoSEQ multiplex PCR; TCRdb's copy has only in-frame clones and leaves some out. That table gives V, J and clone size, and the DNA gave D and trimming. The sample contains 130,000 to 150,000 clones, more than 80% of which appear only once. This receptor was identified in a human donor with acute or convalescent COVID-19. The donor label of this sample is uncertain. The sequencing input was peripheral blood.

The CDR3 spells CASTGTSGARGDTQYF. DNA of the CDR3: TGTGCCAGTACTGGGACTAGCGGGGCCCGAGGGGATACGCAGTATTTT. The V and J genes are TRBV19 and TRBJ2-3, with 13 bases aligning to TRBD2. This CDR3 region has 16 residues. Germline assignment: CDR1 LNHDA and CDR2 SQIVND (reference sequence). The V and J ends lost 7 bases and 6 bases, in that order; junction bases with no gene match: 10.